Sequencing of this TCR beta chain was carried out in a study of T cells in tuberculosis. Study-wide context: The T cells targeted glucose monomycolate, a mycobacterial lipid, via CD1B.

Assay: immunoSEQ multiplex PCR; the TCRdb copy retains only in-frame clones and omits some. The sample has tens of thousands of clones; around 96% are singletons. Worth noting for this clone: As yet, its antigen is unknown.

General study results and limits: Samples were chosen by availability of cryopreserved specimens. Active tuberculosis TCR-alpha repertoires lay closer to GMM-specific TCRs than IGRA-negative controls, suggesting clonal expansion.

The specimen sequenced was PBMCs. The sequence was obtained from a donor aged 10-29 years with latent tuberculosis or without tuberculosis infection.

CDR3: CASSYSGGYGYTF. CDR3 nucleotides: TGTGCCAGCAGTTACTCCGGTGGCTATGGCTACACCTTC. The chain joins TRBV6-5 to TRBJ1-2; unclear D gene. Per the germline V gene, CDR1 is MNHEY and CDR2 is SVGAGI. The V gene lost 0 bases and the J gene lost 4 bases, with 6 bases spanning the gap. The CDR3 sequence is 13 residues long.